This TCR beta chain was recorded in a study of OX40 agonist ivuxolimab in advanced cancers. Study at large: In this cohort, patients received ivuxolimab, an agonistic anti-OX40 (CD134) antibody. From 23 to 79 years was the age range, with a mean of around 60 years, and 65% to 90% were male. Points from the study as a whole: There were, on average, more expanded clones in CD8+ T cells than in CD4+.

This clone showed up just a few times. Its specificity is unknown. The germline CDR1 and CDR2 sequences are LNHDA and SQIVND (reference sequence). V was pared by 5 bases and J by 0 bases, with 11 bases between. This CDR3 comprises 15 residues. Only in-frame clones appear in the TCRdb table, and some are missing; sequencing was by immunoSEQ multiplex PCR. There are around 20,000 clones in the sample; 84% occur only once, and 30% lies in the top ten. The chain recombines TRBV19 with TRBJ1-5; weak D call: TRBD1 (5 bases). This clonotype originated in an adult with an advanced solid tumor such as melanoma, head and neck, liver or kidney cancer. Sequenced here: CD4+ or CD8+ T cells sorted from blood, sampled in a trial of the OX40 agonist ivuxolimab. The CDR3 sequence: CASSLTGNSNQPQHF. CDR3 nucleotide sequence: TGTGCCAGTAGTCTTACAGGAAATAGCAATCAGCCCCAGCATTTT.